This is a list of T cell receptor beta chains from one sample in a study of blood T cell repertoires in COVID-19. TCRdb's copy holds only in-frame clones and misses some; the assay was immunoSEQ multiplex PCR. The repertoire has under 300,000 clones, approximately 82% of them found once; the top ten carry 3% to 4%. The sequencing input was peripheral blood. The receptor source for this set is a young woman with acute or convalescent COVID-19. The CDR3 runs from the conserved cysteine through the conserved F or W. The D gene is left open where the match is weak. Size is omitted from some rows. Given values are once, few, many or a class for expanded clones.

>.|few|TRBJ2-3|TRBV24-1
CATRDRNTDTQYF
TGTGCCACCAGAGACAGGAACACAGATACGCAGTATTTT
>TRBD1|.|TRBJ2-4|TRBV27
CAEKTPGTGMDQYF
TGTGCCGAAAAAACTCCCGGGACAGGGATGGATCAGTACTTC
>.|.|TRBJ2-7|TRBV6-6
CASTPFAPPSSYEQYF
TGTGCCAGCACCCCCTTTGCCCCCCCGAGCTCCTACGAGCAGTACTTC
>.|.|TRBJ2-7|TRBV7-9
CASSAPWSGHLEQYF
TGTGCCAGCAGCGCGCCCTGGTCGGGACACCTCGAGCAGTACTTC
>TRBD2|.|TRBJ2-4|TRBV12-3/TRBV12-4
CASSTPGLVFQYF
TGTGCCAGCAGTACCCCGGGACTAGTATTTCAGTACTTC
>.|.|TRBJ2-1|TRBV5-1
CASSLQANSYNEQFF
TGCGCCAGCAGCTTGCAGGCCAACTCCTACAATGAGCAGTTCTTC
>.|once|TRBJ2-3|TRBV9
CASSVSSLDTQYF
TGTGCCAGCAGCGTATCCTCTTTGGATACGCAGTATTTT
>TRBD2|.|TRBJ2-3|TRBV10-3
CAISDGLAGDTQYF
TGTGCCATCAGTGACGGTCTAGCGGGAGATACGCAGTATTTT
>.|once|TRBJ2-3|TRBV6-5
CASTRTLVRTDTQYF
TGTGCCAGCACTCGAACGTTAGTCCGGACAGATACGCAGTATTTT
>.|.|TRBJ1-2|TRBV28
CASRFFSMEGYGYTF
TGTGCCAGCAGATTCTTCTCCATGGAGGGCTATGGCTACACCTTC
>TRBD1|.|TRBJ1-1|TRBV5-1
CASSGGTGEGTEAFF
TGCGCCAGCAGCGGGGGGACAGGGGAAGGGACTGAAGCTTTCTTT
>.|.|TRBJ2-7|TRBV6-5
CASSYSSVSSYEQYF
TGTGCCAGCAGTTACTCTTCCGTGAGCTCCTACGAGCAGTACTTC
>TRBD1|.|TRBJ2-3|TRBV5-1
CASSSGTGTDTQYF
TGCGCCAGCAGCTCCGGGACAGGGACAGATACGCAGTATTTT
>TRBD1|.|TRBJ1-4|TRBV6-5
CASSRTGLNEKLFF
TGTGCCAGCAGCAGGACAGGTCTTAATGAAAAACTGTTTTTT
>.|.|TRBJ1-5|TRBV24-1
CATSAGEGPGQPQHF
TGTGCCACCAGTGCTGGGGAGGGGCCGGGTCAGCCCCAGCATTTT
>.|many|TRBJ1-1|TRBV7-6
CASSLRGLANTEAFF
TGTGCCAGCAGCTTAAGAGGGCTTGCGAACACTGAAGCTTTCTTT
>.|.|TRBJ2-7|TRBV6-5
CASSYSAGDSSYEQYF
TGTGCCAGCAGTTACTCGGCAGGAGACAGCTCCTACGAGCAGTACTTC
>TRBD2|once|TRBJ2-7|TRBV3-1/TRBV3-2
CASSQVPSGTYEQYF
TGTGCCAGCAGCCAAGTCCCTAGCGGGACATACGAGCAGTACTTC
>TRBD1|.|TRBJ2-5|TRBV7-9
CASKGAGRRETQYF
TGTGCCAGCAAGGGGGCAGGGCGACGTGAGACCCAGTACTTC
>TRBD2|.|TRBJ2-1|TRBV4-3
CASSQLAGVPYNEQFF
TGCGCCAGCAGCCAATTAGCGGGAGTCCCCTACAATGAGCAGTTCTTC
>.|.|TRBJ1-4|TRBV28
CASSSGGSGEKLFF
TGTGCCAGCAGCTCGGGGGGCTCGGGTGAAAAACTGTTTTTT
>.|once|TRBJ1-3|TRBV11-2
CASSLDLAGIRNTIYF
TGTGCCAGCAGCTTAGATCTCGCGGGGATAAGAAACACCATATATTTT
>.|.|TRBJ1-5|TRBV28
CASQPVNQPQHF
TGTGCCAGCCAACCGGTTAATCAGCCCCAGCATTTT
>TRBD2|.|TRBJ2-5|TRBV9
CASSVGASGSIGETQYF
TGTGCCAGCAGCGTAGGGGCTAGCGGGAGTATAGGGGAGACCCAGTACTTC
>TRBD2|.|TRBJ2-1|TRBV28
CASSSLEGLVFDEQFF
TGTGCCAGCAGTTCCCTGGAGGGACTAGTATTCGATGAGCAGTTCTTC
>.|.|TRBJ1-4|TRBV13
CASSPGGPREKLFF
TGTGCCAGCAGCCCCGGGGGGCCTCGGGAAAAACTGTTTTTT
>TRBD2|.|TRBJ2-2|TRBV4-1
CASSHTGTSGNTGELFF
TGCGCCAGCAGCCACACAGGGACTAGCGGGAACACCGGGGAGCTGTTTTTT
>.|.|TRBJ1-2|TRBV11-2
CASSLGQANYGYTF
TGTGCCAGCAGCTTAGGGCAGGCGAACTATGGCTACACCTTC
>.|.|TRBJ2-1|TRBV4-1
CASSQLTSRGSYNEQFF
TGCGCCAGCAGCCAGCTGACCAGCCGGGGCTCCTACAATGAGCAGTTCTTC
>.|.|TRBJ2-7|TRBV25-1
CASSPLSPPLSYEQYF
TGTGCCAGCAGCCCCCTTTCCCCACCCCTATCCTACGAGCAGTACTTC
>TRBD1|.|TRBJ1-6|TRBV9
CASSAEPGQRNSPLHF
TGTGCCAGCAGCGCGGAACCGGGACAGCGAAATTCACCCCTCCACTTT